This T cell receptor beta chain was sequenced for a study of PD-L1 blockade in urothelial cancer. Study at large: Counts from blood samples showed a median of around 150,000 T cells. General study results and limits: Blood clones associated with the tumor expanded more at 3 weeks in durable-benefit patients.

This clone occurred a few times. Its antigen is still unknown. As for time point: pretreatment peripheral blood. Enrolled patients showed locally advanced or metastatic urothelial carcinoma. Patients each gave 1 to 8 samples, pretreatment and on-treatment. Generated by immunoSEQ multiplex PCR, the TCRdb table keeps only in-frame clones and is missing some. The table records tens of thousands of clones, 80% to 85% of them present only once. Germline assignment: CDR1 ENHRY and CDR2 SYGVKD. The V gene lost 3 bases and the J gene lost 3 bases, with 9 bases spanning the gap. The CDR3 loop spans 13 amino acids.

This specimen consisted of PBMCs, obtained around atezolizumab (anti-PD-L1) treatment. The sequence was obtained from a man aged 55-75 years with urothelial cancer. This rearrangement joins TRBV10-3 to TRBJ2-7, with D maybe TRBD1 (6 bases). DNA of the CDR3: TGTGCCATCAGTGAAACAGGGATCTACGAGCAGTACTTC. Its protein is CAISETGIYEQYF.